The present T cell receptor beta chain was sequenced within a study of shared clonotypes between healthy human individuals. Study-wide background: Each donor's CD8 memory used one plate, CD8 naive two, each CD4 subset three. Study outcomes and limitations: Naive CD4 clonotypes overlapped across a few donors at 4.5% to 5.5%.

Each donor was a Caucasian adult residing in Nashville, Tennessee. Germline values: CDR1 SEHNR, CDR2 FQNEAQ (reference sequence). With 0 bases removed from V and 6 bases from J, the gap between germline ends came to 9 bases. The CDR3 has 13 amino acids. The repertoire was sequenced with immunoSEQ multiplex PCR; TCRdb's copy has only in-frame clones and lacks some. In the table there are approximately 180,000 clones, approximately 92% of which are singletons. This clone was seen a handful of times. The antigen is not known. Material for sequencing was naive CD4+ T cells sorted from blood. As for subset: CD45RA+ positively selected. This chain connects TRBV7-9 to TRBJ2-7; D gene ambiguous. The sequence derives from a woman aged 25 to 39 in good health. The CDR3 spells CASSLAGRAEQYF. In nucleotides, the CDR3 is TGTGCCAGCAGCTTAGCGGGTAGGGCCGAGCAGTACTTC.